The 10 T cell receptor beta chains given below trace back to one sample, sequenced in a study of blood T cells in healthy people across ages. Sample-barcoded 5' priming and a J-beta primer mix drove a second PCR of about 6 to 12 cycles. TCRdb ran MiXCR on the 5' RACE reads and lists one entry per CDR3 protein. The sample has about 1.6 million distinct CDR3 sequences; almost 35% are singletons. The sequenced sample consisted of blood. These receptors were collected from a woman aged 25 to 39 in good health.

As DNA, the CDR3 is TGTGCCAGCAGTGAAGCGCTTCTAGCGGGGGGGCTCAATGAGCAGTTCTTC. Translation: CASSEALLAGGLNEQFF. The chain recombines TRBV2 with TRBJ2-1; TRBD2 matches 12 bases. J lost 6 bases, V lost 0 bases, and 6 bases had no gene match. The CDR3 has 17 residues. In germline, CDR1 is SNHLY, CDR2 FYNNEI.

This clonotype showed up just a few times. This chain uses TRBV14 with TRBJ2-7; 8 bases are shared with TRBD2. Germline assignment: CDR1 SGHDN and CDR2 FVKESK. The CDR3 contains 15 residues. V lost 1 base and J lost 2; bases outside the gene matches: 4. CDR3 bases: TGTGCCAGCAGCCAAGTGACTAGCGAGCCCTACGAGCAGTACTTC. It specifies CASSQVTSEPYEQYF. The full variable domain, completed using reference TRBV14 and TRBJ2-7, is EAGVTQFPSHSVIEKGQTVTLRCDPISGHDNLYWYRRVMGKEIKFLLHFVKESKQDESGMPNNRFLAERTGGTYSTLKVQPAELEDSGVYFCASSQVTSEPYEQYFGPGTRLTVT.

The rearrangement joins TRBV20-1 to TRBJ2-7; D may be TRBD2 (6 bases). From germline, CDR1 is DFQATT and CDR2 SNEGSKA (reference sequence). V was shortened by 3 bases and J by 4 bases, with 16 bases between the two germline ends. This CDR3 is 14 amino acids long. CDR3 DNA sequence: TGCAGTGCTAGCCGAGGGACTTCGGCTTACGAGCAGTACTTC. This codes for CSASRGTSAYEQYF.

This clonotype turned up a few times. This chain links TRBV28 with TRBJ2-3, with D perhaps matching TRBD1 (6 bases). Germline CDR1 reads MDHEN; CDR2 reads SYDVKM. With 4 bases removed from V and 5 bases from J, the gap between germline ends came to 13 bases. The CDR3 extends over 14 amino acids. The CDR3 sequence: CASSSQGIGDTQYF. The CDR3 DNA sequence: TGTGCCAGCAGTTCTCAGGGGATTGGAGATACGCAGTATTTT. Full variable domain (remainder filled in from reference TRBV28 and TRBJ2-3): DVKVTQSSRYLVKRTGEKVFLECVQDMDHENMFWYRQDPGLGLRLIYFSYDVKMKEKGDIPEGYSVSREKKERFSLILESASTNQTSMYLCASSSQGIGDTQYFGPGTRLTVL.

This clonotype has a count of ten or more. CDR3 coding DNA: TGTGCCAGCAGGGGATATGGCTACACCTTC. Its translation is CASRGYGYTF. The chain employs TRBV6-6 and TRBJ1-2; D not certain. There are 10 residues in the CDR3. Germline V gives CDR1 MNHNY, CDR2 SVGAGI (reference sequence). V gave up 6 bases and J gave up 5 bases, with 4 bases separating them.

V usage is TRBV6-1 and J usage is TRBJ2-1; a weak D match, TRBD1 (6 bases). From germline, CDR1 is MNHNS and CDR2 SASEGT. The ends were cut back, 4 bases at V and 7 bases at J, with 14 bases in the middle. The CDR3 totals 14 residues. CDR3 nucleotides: TGTGCCAGCAGTGTAGGAACAGGGAGAAATGAGCAGTTCTTC. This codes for CASSVGTGRNEQFF.

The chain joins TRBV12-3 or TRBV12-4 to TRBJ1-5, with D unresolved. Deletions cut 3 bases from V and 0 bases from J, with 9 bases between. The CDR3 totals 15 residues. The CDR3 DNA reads TGTGCCAGCAGTTTTTCGCCGGATAGCAATCAGCCCCAGCATTTT. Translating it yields CASSFSPDSNQPQHF.

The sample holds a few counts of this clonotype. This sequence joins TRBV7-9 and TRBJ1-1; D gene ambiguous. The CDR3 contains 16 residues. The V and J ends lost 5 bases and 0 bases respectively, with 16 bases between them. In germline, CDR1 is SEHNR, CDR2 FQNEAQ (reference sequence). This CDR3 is CASSPPGGRMNTEAFF. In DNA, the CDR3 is TGTGCCAGCAGCCCTCCGGGAGGCCGTATGAACACTGAAGCTTTCTTT. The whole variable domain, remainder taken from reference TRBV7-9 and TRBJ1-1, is DTGVSQNPRHKITKRGQNVTFRCDPISEHNRLYWYRQTLGQGPEFLTYFQNEAQLEKSRLLSDRFSAERPKGSFSTLEIQRTEQGDSAMYLCASSPPGGRMNTEAFFGQGTRLTVV.

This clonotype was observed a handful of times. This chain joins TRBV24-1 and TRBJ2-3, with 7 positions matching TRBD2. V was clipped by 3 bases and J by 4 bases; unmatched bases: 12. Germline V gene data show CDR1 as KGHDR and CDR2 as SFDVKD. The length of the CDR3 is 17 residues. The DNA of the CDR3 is TGTGCCACCAGTGATGCCATCCGGGGGGATGGTGCAGATACGCAGTATTTT. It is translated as CATSDAIRGDGADTQYF.

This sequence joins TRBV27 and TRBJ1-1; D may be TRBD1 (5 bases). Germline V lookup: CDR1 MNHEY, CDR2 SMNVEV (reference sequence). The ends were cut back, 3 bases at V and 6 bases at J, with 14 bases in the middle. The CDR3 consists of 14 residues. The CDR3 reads CASSLGVGNSEAFF. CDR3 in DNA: TGTGCCAGCAGTTTGGGGGTTGGCAACTCTGAAGCTTTCTTT.